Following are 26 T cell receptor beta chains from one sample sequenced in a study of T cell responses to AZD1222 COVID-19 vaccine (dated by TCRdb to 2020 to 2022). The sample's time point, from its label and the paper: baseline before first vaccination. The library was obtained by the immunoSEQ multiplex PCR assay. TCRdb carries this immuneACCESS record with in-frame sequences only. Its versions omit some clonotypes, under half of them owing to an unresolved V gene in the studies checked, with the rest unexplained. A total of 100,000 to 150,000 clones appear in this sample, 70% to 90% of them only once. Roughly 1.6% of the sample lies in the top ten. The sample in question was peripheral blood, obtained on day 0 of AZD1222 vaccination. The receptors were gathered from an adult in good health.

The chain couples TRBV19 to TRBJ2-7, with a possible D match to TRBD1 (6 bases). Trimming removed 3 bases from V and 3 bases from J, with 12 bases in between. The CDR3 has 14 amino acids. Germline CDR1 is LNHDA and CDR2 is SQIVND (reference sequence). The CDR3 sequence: CASSMSGQIYEQYF. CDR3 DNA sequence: TGTGCCAGTAGTATGTCGGGACAAATCTACGAGCAGTACTTC.

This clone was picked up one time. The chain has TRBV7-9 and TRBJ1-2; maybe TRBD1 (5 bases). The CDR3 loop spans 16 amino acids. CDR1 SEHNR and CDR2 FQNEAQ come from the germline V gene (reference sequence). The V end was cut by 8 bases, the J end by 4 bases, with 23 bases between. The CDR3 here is CASGPRSGRGAYGYTF. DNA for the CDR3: TGTGCCAGCGGACCAAGAAGCGGGAGGGGCGCCTATGGCTACACCTTC.

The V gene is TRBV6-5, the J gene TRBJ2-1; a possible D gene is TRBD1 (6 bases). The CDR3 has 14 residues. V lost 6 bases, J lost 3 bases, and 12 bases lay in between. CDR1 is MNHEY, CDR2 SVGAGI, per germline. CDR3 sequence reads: CASRQGVVYNEQFF. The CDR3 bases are TGTGCCAGCAGACAGGGAGTGGTCTACAATGAGCAGTTCTTC.

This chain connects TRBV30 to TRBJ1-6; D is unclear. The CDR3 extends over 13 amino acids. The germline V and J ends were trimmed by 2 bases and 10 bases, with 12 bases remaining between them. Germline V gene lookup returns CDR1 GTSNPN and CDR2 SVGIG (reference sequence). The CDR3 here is CAWSYQVSSPLHF. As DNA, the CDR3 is TGTGCCTGGAGTTACCAGGTATCCTCACCCCTCCACTTT.

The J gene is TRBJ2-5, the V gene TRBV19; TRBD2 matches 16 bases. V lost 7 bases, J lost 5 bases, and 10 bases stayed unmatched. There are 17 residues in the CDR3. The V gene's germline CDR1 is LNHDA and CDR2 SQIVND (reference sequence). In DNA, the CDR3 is TGTGCCAGTAACAAGGGGACTAGCGGGGGGGCCTATGAGACCCAGTACTTC. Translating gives CASNKGTSGGAYETQYF.

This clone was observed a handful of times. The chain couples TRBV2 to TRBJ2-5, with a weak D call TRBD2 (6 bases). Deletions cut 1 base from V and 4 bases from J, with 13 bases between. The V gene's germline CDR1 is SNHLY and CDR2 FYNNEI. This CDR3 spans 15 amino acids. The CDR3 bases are TGTGCCAGCAGTGAAGGGAGACTAGGGCTAGAGACCCAGTACTTC. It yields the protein CASSEGRLGLETQYF.

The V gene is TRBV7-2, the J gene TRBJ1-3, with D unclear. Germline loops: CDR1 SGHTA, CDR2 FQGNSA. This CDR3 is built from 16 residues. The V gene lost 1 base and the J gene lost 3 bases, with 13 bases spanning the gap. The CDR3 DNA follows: TGTGCCAGCAGCTTAGGTCATTTGGGAGGTGGAAACACCATATATTTT. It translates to CASSLGHLGGGNTIYF. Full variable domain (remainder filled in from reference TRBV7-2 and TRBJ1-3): GAGVSQSPSNKVTEKGKDVELRCDPISGHTALYWYRQSLGQGLEFLIYFQGNSAPDKSGLPSDRFSAERTGGSVSTLTIQRTQQEDSAVYLCASSLGHLGGGNTIYFGEGSWLTVV.

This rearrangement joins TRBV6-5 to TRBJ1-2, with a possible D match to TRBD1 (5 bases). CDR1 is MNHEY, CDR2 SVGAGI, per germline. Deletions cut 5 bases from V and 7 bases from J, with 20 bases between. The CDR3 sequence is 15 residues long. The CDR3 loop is CASSPRDSQGAGYTF. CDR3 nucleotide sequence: TGTGCCAGCAGTCCTCGCGACAGCCAAGGGGCTGGCTACACCTTC.

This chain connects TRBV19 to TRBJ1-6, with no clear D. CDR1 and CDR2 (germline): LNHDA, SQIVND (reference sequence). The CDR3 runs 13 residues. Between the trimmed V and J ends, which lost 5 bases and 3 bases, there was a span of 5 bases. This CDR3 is CASSLLYNSPLHF. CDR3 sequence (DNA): TGTGCCAGTAGTCTCCTCTATAATTCACCCCTCCACTTT.

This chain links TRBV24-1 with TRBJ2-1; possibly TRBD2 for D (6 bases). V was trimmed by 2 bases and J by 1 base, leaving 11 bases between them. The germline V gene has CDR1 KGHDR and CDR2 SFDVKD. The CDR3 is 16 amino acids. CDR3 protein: CATSDSGRGSYNEQFF. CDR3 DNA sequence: TGTGCCACCAGTGATTCTGGGCGGGGTTCCTACAATGAGCAGTTCTTC.

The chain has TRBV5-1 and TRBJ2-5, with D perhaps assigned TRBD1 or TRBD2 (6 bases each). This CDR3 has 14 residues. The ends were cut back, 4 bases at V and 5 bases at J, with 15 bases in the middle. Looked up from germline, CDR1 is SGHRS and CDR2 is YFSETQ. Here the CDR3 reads CASSGLRGGETQYF. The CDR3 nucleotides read TGCGCCAGCAGCGGCCTCAGAGGGGGGGAGACCCAGTACTTC.

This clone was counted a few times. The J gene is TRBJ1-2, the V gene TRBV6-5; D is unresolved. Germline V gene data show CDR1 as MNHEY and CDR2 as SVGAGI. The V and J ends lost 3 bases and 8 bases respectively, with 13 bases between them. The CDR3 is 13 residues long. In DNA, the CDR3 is TGTGCCAGCAGTTATTTCGCGTTTGCCGGCTACACCTTC. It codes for CASSYFAFAGYTF.

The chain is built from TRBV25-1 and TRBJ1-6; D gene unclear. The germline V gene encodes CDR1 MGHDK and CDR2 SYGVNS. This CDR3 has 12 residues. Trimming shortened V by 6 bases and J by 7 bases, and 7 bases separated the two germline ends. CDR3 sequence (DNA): TGTGCCAGCAGGGGGTCCAATTCACCCCTCCACTTT. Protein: CASRGSNSPLHF.

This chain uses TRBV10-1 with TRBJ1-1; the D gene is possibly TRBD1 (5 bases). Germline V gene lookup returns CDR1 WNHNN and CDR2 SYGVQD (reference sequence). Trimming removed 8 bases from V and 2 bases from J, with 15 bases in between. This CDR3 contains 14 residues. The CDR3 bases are TGCGCCAGCCGTCGAAGCGGGGGAAACACTGAAGCTTTCTTT. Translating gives CASRRSGGNTEAFF.

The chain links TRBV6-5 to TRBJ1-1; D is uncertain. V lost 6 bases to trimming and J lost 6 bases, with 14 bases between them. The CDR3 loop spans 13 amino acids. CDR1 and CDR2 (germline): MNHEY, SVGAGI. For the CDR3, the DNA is TGTGCCAGCAGCCTCGTCAAGGGAGCTGAAGCTTTCTTT. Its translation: CASSLVKGAEAFF.

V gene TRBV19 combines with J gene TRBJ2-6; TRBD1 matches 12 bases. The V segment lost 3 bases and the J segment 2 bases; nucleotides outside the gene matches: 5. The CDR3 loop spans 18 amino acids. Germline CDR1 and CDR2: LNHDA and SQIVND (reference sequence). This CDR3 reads CASSIWGQGATGANVLTF. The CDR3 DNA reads TGTGCCAGTAGTATTTGGGGACAGGGGGCTACTGGGGCCAACGTCCTGACTTTC.

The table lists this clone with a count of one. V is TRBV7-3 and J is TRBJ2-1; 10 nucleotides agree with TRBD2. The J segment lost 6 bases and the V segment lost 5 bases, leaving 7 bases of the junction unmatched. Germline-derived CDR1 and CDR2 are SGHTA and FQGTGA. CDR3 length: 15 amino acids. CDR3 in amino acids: CASSVLAGESNEQFF. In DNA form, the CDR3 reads TGTGCCAGCAGCGTCCTAGCGGGAGAAAGCAATGAGCAGTTCTTC.

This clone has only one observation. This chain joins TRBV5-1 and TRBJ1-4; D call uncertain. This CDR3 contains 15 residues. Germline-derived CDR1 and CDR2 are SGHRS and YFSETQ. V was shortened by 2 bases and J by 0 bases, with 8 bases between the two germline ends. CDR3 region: CASSLGPSTNEKLFF. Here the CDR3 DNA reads TGCGCCAGCAGCTTAGGGCCCTCAACTAATGAAAAACTGTTTTTT. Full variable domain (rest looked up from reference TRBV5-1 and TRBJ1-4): KAGVTQTPRYLIKTRGQQVTLSCSPISGHRSVSWYQQTPGQGLQFLFEYFSETQRNKGNFPGRFSGRQFSNSRSEMNVSTLELGDSALYLCASSLGPSTNEKLFFGSGTQLSVL.

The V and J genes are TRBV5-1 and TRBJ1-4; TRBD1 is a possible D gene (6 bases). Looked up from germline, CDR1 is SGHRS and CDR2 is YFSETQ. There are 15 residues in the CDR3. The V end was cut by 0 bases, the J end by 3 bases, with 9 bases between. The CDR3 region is CASSLGQVSNEKLFF. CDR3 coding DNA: TGCGCCAGCAGCTTGGGACAGGTTTCTAATGAAAAACTGTTTTTT.

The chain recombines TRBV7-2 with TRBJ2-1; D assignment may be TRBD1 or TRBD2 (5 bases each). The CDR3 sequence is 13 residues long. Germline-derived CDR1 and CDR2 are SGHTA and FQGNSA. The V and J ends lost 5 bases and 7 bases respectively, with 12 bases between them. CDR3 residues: CASSPLWGNEQFF. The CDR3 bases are TGTGCCAGCAGCCCCCTATGGGGGAATGAGCAGTTCTTC.

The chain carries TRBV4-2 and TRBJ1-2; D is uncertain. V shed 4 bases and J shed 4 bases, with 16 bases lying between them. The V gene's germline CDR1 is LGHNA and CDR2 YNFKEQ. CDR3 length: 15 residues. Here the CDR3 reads CASSPYQEGGYGYTF. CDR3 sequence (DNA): TGTGCCAGCAGCCCATACCAGGAGGGAGGCTATGGCTACACCTTC.

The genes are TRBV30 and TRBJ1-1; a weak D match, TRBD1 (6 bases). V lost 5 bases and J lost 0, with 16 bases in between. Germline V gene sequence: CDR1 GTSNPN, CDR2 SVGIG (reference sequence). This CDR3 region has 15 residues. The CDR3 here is CAWAGPDSVNTEAFF. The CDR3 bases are TGTGCCTGGGCCGGACCGGACAGTGTGAACACTGAAGCTTTCTTT.

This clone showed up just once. The CDR3 nucleotides read TGCGCCAGCAGCCAATGGGGACAGGGGGCCTACGAGCAGTACTTC. This encodes CASSQWGQGAYEQYF. The chain recombines TRBV4-3 with TRBJ2-7; 11 bases are shared with TRBD1. CDR3 length: 15 amino acids. The germline gives CDR1 LGHNA, CDR2 YSLEER. V trimming: 2 bases; J trimming: 2 bases; junction bases outside the gene matches: 2.

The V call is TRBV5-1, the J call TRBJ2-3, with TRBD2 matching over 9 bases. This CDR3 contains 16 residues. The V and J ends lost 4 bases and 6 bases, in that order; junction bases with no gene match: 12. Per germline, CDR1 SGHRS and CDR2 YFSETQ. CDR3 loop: CASSPTLSGGADTQYF. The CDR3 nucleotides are TGCGCCAGCAGCCCGACACTTAGCGGGGGCGCCGATACGCAGTATTTT.

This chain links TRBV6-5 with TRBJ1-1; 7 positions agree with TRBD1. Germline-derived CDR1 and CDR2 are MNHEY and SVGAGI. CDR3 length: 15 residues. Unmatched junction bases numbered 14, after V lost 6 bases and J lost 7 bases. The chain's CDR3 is CASSTRQGRAGEAFF. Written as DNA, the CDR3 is TGTGCCAGCAGCACTCGACAGGGTCGGGCCGGTGAAGCTTTCTTT.

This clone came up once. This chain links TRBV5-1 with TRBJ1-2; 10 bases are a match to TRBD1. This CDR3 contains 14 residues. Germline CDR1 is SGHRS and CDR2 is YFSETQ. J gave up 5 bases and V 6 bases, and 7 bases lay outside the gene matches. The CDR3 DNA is TGCGCCAGCACCTTAATGGGACAGGGGTATGGCTACACCTTC. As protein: CASTLMGQGYGYTF.